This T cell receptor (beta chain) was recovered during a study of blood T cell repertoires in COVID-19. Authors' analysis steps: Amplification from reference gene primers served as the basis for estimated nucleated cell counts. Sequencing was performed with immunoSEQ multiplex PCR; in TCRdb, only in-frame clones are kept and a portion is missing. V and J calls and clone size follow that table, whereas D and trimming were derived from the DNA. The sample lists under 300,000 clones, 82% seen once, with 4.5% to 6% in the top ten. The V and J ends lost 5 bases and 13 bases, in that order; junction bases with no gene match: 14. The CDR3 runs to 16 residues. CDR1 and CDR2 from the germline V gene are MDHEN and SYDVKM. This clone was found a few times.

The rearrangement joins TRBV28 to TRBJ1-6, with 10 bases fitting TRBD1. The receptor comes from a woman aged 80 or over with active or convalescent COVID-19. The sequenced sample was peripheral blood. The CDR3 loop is CASSPPTTGQGPPLHF. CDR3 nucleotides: TGTGCCAGCAGTCCCCCGACGACGGGACAGGGGCCCCCCCTCCACTTT.